Listed below are T cell receptor beta chains from one sample, sequenced in a study of OX40 agonist ivuxolimab in advanced cancers. This table comes from immunoSEQ multiplex PCR, and its TCRdb copy is limited to in-frame clones, with some not included. The data hold approximately 90,000 clones, with approximately 88% observed a single time. The sample consisted of CD4+ or CD8+ T cells sorted from blood, taken in a trial of the OX40 agonist ivuxolimab. These receptors all come from an adult with an advanced solid tumor such as melanoma, head and neck, liver or kidney cancer. The CDR3 runs from the conserved cysteine through the conserved F or W. A D gene is named only where the DNA matches it firmly. Part of the rows lack a size; the others show once, few, many or a class for expanded clones.

CASSVGQGAEYGYTF	TGTGCCAGCAGCGTGGGACAGGGGGCGGAATATGGCTACACCTTC	TRBD1	TRBV5-5	TRBJ1-2	-
CASSPFGAGSTEAFF	TGTGCCAGTAGCCCCTTTGGGGCAGGGAGCACTGAAGCTTTCTTT	-	TRBV19	TRBJ1-1	-
CASSQEGTSATGFRDEQFF	TGTGCCAGCAGCCAAGAAGGTACTAGCGCTACGGGGTTTAGGGATGAGCAGTTCTTC	TRBD2	TRBV4-2	TRBJ2-1	-
CASQNTRSGNTIYF	TGTGCCTCTCAGAACACTCGCTCTGGAAACACCATATATTTT	-	TRBV10-3	TRBJ1-3	-
CASSLGQYQETQYF	TGCGCCAGCAGCTTGGGACAATACCAAGAGACCCAGTACTTC	-	TRBV5-1	TRBJ2-5	-
CASSIRLASSYNEQFF	TGTGCCAGTAGTATTCGGCTAGCGAGCTCCTACAATGAGCAGTTCTTC	-	TRBV19	TRBJ2-1	-
CSAPQETQYF	TGCAGTGCTCCGCAAGAGACCCAGTACTTC	-	TRBV20-1	TRBJ2-5	-
CASSLQGRSTYGYIF	TGTGCCAGCAGCTTACAGGGGCGTTCGACTTATGGCTACATCTTC	TRBD1	TRBV5-4	TRBJ1-2	-
CASTSPLDSHSGANVLTF	TGTGCCAGCACCTCCCCCCTCGACAGTCACTCTGGGGCCAACGTCCTGACTTTC	-	TRBV7-2	TRBJ2-6	-
CASSYSASGGSYEQYF	TGTGCCAGCAGTTACTCGGCCAGCGGGGGCTCCTACGAGCAGTACTTC	TRBD2	TRBV6-5	TRBJ2-7	-
CASSLGIRGLKVQYF	TGTGCCAGCAGCTTAGGAATTCGGGGGCTCAAAGTGCAGTACTTC	-	TRBV5-8	TRBJ2-7	-
CASGLGGQGEQFF	TGTGCTAGTGGTTTGGGGGGGCAGGGTGAGCAGTTCTTC	-	TRBV12-5	TRBJ2-1	once
CASSEPATDTQYF	TGTGCCAGCAGTGAACCGGCAACAGATACGCAGTATTTT	-	TRBV6-4	TRBJ2-3	few
CASSQDSVRQGIVYTF	TGCGCCAGCAGCCAAGATTCAGTCCGACAGGGTATTGTCTACACCTTC	TRBD1	TRBV4-1	TRBJ1-2	-
CASSPYDLSEPQHF	TGTGCCAGCTCACCCTATGACCTTTCGGAGCCCCAGCATTTT	-	TRBV18	TRBJ1-5	-
CAISEPGDTSGNTIYF	TGTGCCATCAGTGAGCCAGGGGACACCTCTGGAAACACCATATATTTT	-	TRBV10-3	TRBJ1-3	-
CAWSPRGVAEKLFF	TGTGCCTGGAGCCCACGGGGAGTTGCTGAAAAACTGTTTTTT	-	TRBV30	TRBJ1-4	medium-sized
CASSFTANTEAFF	TGTGCCAGCAGTTTCACAGCTAACACTGAAGCTTTCTTT	-	TRBV7-9	TRBJ1-1	-
CASRVSRGETQYF	TGTGCCAGCAGAGTCTCTAGGGGAGAGACCCAGTACTTC	-	TRBV25-1	TRBJ2-5	-
CASSPGPYSNQPQHF	TGCGCCAGCAGCCCCGGGCCTTATAGCAATCAGCCCCAGCATTTT	-	TRBV4-1	TRBJ1-5	-
CASTLQGAGNTIYF	TGTGCCAGCACCTTACAGGGTGCTGGAAACACCATATATTTT	-	TRBV2	TRBJ1-3	-
CAGSNHSARGGYTF	TGTGCCGGCTCCAACCACTCGGCTCGGGGCGGCTACACCTTC	-	TRBV28	TRBJ1-2	-
CASSTRAGQDYEQYF	TGCGCCAGCAGCACTAGGGCGGGACAGGACTACGAGCAGTACTTC	TRBD1	TRBV10-1	TRBJ2-7	-
CASSRSAGESYEQYF	TGTGCCAGCAGCCGTTCGGCGGGAGAATCCTACGAGCAGTACTTC	TRBD2	TRBV11-2	TRBJ2-7	-
CASSSSPLYEQYF	TGCGCCAGCTCTTCGTCTCCTTTGTACGAGCAGTACTTC	-	TRBV10-1	TRBJ2-7	-
CASSPFRGRQPQHF	TGTGCCAGCAGTCCGTTCAGGGGGAGGCAGCCCCAGCATTTT	TRBD1	TRBV28	TRBJ1-5	-
CAFSSAIRDEDGYTF	TGTGCCTTCAGCTCTGCAATAAGGGACGAGGATGGCTACACCTTC	-	TRBV30	TRBJ1-2	once
CASSLGQGNEAFF	TGTGCCAGCAGCCTGGGACAGGGAAATGAAGCTTTCTTT	TRBD1	TRBV7-9	TRBJ1-1	few
CASSLRTGAGNTIYF	TGTGCCAGCAGCTTAAGGACAGGGGCTGGAAACACCATATATTTT	TRBD1	TRBV7-9	TRBJ1-3	-
CASRLPGGNYGYTF	TGTGCCAGCAGACTCCCGGGGGGGAACTATGGCTACACCTTC	-	TRBV28	TRBJ1-2	-
CASSVAGAQETQYF	TGTGCCAGCAGTGTTGCGGGAGCCCAAGAGACCCAGTACTTC	TRBD2	TRBV25-1	TRBJ2-5	-
CASSEGAGQPQHF	TGTGCCAGCAGTGAGGGGGCCGGACAGCCCCAGCATTTT	-	TRBV6-4	TRBJ1-5	few
CASSRTDTQYF	TGTGCCAGTAGTAGGACAGATACGCAGTATTTT	-	TRBV19	TRBJ2-3	-
CASSLGLGQGGTEAFF	TGTGCCAGCAGCTTAGGCCTGGGACAGGGCGGCACTGAAGCTTTCTTT	TRBD1	TRBV7-2	TRBJ1-1	once
CASIEERGRREQYF	TGTGCCAGCATCGAGGAGAGGGGTCGTCGCGAGCAGTACTTC	-	TRBV6-1	TRBJ2-7	-
CASSLGGNTGELFF	TGTGCCAGCAGCTTAGGGGGTAACACCGGGGAGCTGTTTTTT	-	TRBV11-2	TRBJ2-2	-
CASSRPGLAGGPNEQFF	TGTGCCAGCAGCCGCCCTGGACTAGCGGGGGGGCCAAATGAGCAGTTCTTC	TRBD2	TRBV7-3	TRBJ2-1	-
CASSLGRGDRGSQPQHF	TGTGCCAGTAGTCTAGGACGTGGGGACAGGGGGAGTCAGCCCCAGCATTTT	TRBD1	TRBV19	TRBJ1-5	-
CASSLVGTEAFF	TGTGCCAGCAGCTTGGTTGGGACTGAAGCTTTCTTT	-	TRBV5-8	TRBJ1-1	-
CASSLARGYEQYF	TGTGCCAGCAGCTTAGCGCGAGGTTACGAGCAGTACTTC	-	TRBV11-1	TRBJ2-7	-
CASSPYVAPDSNTEAFF	TGTGCCAGCAGCCCCTATGTTGCCCCGGACAGCAACACTGAAGCTTTCTTT	-	TRBV7-6	TRBJ1-1	-
CASSPPERPSTDTQYF	TGTGCCAGCTCACCACCGGAGCGGCCAAGCACAGATACGCAGTATTTT	-	TRBV18	TRBJ2-3	-
CASSQTGVEAFF	TGTGCCAGCAGCCAGACAGGGGTTGAAGCTTTCTTT	TRBD1	TRBV6-6	TRBJ1-1	-
CASSLGLAETQYF	TGTGCCAGCAGCTTAGGACTAGCGGAGACCCAGTACTTC	TRBD2	TRBV7-6	TRBJ2-5	-
CAWGRGGRSQETQYF	TGTGCCTGGGGTCGTGGGGGCAGATCCCAAGAGACCCAGTACTTC	-	TRBV30	TRBJ2-5	-
CASSESRGVNTGELFF	TGTGCCAGCAGTGAATCCCGAGGGGTGAACACCGGGGAGCTGTTTTTT	-	TRBV25-1	TRBJ2-2	-
CASSPTGSNNSPLHF	TGCGCCAGCAGCCCCACCGGGTCTAATAATTCACCCCTCCACTTT	-	TRBV5-1	TRBJ1-6	-